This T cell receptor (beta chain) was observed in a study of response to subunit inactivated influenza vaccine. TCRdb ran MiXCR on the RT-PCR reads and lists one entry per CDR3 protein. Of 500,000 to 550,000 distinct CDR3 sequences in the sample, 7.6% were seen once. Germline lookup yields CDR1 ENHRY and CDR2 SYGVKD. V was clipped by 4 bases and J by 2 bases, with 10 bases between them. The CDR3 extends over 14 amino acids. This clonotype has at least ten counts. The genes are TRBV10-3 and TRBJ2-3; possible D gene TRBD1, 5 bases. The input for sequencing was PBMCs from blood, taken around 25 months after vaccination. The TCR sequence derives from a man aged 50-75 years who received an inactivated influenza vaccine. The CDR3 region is CAISGQGYTDTQYF. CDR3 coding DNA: TGTGCCATCAGTGGCCAGGGTTACACAGATACGCAGTATTTT.